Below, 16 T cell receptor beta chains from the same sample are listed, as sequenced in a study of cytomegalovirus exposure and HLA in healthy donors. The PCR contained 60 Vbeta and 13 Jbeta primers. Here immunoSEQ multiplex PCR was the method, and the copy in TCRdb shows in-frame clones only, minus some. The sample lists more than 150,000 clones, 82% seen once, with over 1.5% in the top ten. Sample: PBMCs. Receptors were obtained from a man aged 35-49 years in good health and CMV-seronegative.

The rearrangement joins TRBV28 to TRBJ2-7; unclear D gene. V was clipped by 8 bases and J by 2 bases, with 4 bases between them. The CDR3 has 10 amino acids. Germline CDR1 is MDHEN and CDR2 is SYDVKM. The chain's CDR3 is CASSAYEQYF. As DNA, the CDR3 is TGTGCCAGCTCGGCCTACGAGCAGTACTTC.

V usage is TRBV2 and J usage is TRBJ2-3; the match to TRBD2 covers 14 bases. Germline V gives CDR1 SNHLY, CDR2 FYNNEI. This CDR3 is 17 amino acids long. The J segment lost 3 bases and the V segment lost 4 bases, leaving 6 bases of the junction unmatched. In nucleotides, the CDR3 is TGTGCCAGCAGTGCAGGACTAGCGGGGGGTGGGACAGATACGCAGTATTTT. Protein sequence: CASSAGLAGGGTDTQYF.

The DNA of the CDR3 is TGTGCCAGCAGCATCGACACCCAGGGGCCTTACGAGCAGTACTTC. This codes for CASSIDTQGPYEQYF. This chain connects TRBV5-4 to TRBJ2-7, with D perhaps matching TRBD1 (6 bases). The germline V and J ends were trimmed by 4 bases and 4 bases, with 18 bases remaining between them. This CDR3 region has 15 residues. CDR1 SGHNT and CDR2 YYREEE come from the germline V gene (reference sequence).

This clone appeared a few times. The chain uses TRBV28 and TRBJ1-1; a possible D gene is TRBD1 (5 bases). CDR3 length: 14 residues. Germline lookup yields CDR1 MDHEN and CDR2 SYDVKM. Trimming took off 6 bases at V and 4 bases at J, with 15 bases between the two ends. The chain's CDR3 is CASRRGLQPTEAFF. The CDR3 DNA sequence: TGTGCCAGCAGAAGGGGCCTTCAACCCACTGAAGCTTTCTTT.

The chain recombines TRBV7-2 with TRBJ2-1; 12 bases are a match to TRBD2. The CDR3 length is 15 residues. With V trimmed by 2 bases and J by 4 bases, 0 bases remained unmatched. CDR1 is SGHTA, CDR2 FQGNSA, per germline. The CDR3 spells CASSLLAGGYNEQFF. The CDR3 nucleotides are TGTGCCAGCAGCTTACTAGCGGGGGGGTACAATGAGCAGTTCTTC. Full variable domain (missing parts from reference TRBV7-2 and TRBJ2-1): GAGVSQSPSNKVTEKGKDVELRCDPISGHTALYWYRQSLGQGLEFLIYFQGNSAPDKSGLPSDRFSAERTGGSVSTLTIQRTQQEDSAVYLCASSLLAGGYNEQFFGPGTRLTVL.

Here the CDR3 reads CASSSPGVNYPGDTEAFF. The CDR3 bases are TGTGCCAGCAGCTCCCCAGGCGTAAACTACCCGGGGGACACTGAAGCTTTCTTT. This sequence joins TRBV11-1 and TRBJ1-1; tentative D call: TRBD1 (5 bases). The germline CDR1 and CDR2 sequences are SGHAT and FQDESV (reference sequence). V was clipped by 4 bases and J by 3 bases, with 24 bases between them. This CDR3 is 18 amino acids long.

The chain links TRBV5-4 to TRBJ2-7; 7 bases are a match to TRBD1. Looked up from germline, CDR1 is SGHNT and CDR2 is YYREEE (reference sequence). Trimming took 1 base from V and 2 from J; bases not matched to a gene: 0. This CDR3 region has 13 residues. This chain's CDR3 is CASSLTGAYEQYF. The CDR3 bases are TGTGCCAGCAGCTTGACAGGGGCCTACGAGCAGTACTTC.

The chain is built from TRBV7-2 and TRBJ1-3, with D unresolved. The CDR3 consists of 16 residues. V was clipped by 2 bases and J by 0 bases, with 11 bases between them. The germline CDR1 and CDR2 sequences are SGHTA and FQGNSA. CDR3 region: CASSLYPGISGNTIYF. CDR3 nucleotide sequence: TGTGCCAGCAGCTTATATCCAGGCATCTCTGGAAACACCATATATTTT.

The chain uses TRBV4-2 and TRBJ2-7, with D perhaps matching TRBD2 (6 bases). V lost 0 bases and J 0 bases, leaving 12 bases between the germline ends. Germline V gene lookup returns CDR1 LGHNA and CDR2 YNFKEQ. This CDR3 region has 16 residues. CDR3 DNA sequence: TGTGCCAGCAGCCAAGATATGCGGGGTAGCTCCTACGAGCAGTACTTC. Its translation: CASSQDMRGSSYEQYF.

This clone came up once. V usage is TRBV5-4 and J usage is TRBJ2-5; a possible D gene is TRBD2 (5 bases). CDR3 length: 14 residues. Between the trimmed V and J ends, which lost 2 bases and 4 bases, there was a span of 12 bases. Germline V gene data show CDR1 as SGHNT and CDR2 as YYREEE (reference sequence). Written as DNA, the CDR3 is TGTGCCAGCAGCTTAAGACTACCGGGAGAGACCCAGTACTTC. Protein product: CASSLRLPGETQYF. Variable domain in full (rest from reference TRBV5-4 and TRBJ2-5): ETGVTQSPTHLIKTRGQQVTLRCSSQSGHNTVSWYQQALGQGPQFIFQYYREEENGRGNFPPRFSGLQFPNYSSELNVNALELDDSALYLCASSLRLPGETQYFGPGTRLLVL.

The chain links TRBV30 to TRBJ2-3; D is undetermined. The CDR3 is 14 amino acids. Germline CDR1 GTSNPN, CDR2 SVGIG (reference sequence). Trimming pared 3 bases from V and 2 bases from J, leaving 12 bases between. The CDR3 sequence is CAWSKQRSTDTQYF. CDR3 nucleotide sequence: TGTGCCTGGAGCAAACAGAGATCCACAGATACGCAGTATTTT.

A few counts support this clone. The CDR3 protein is CASTLGTSGKHEQYF. The CDR3 nucleotides are TGTGCCAGCACCTTAGGGACTAGCGGGAAACACGAGCAGTACTTC. The V and J genes are TRBV28 and TRBJ2-7; 13 nucleotides agree with TRBD2. Unmatched junction bases numbered 8, after V lost 7 bases and J lost 5 bases. CDR3 length: 15 amino acids. Germline V gives CDR1 MDHEN, CDR2 SYDVKM.

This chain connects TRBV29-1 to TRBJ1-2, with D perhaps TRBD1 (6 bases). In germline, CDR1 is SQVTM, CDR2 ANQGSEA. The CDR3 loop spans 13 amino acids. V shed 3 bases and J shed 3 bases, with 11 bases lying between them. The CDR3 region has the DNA TGCAGCGTTGAGTTAACAGGGCACTATGGCTACACCTTC. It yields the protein CSVELTGHYGYTF.

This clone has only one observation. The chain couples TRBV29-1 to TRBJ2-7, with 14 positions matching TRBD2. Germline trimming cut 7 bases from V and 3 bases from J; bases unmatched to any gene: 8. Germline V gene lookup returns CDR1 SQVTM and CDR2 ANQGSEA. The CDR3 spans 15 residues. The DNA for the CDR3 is TGCAGCGCACGGGGACTAGCGGGAGATTACTACGAGCAGTACTTC. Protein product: CSARGLAGDYYEQYF.

CDR3 sequence: CASSSSGGKSEQYF. The DNA for the CDR3 is TGTGCCAGCAGTTCATCAGGGGGTAAGAGCGAGCAGTACTTC. The chain carries TRBV28 and TRBJ2-7; the match to TRBD1 covers 7 bases. The CDR3 runs 14 residues. V was pared by 4 bases and J by 6 bases, with 9 bases of the junction left unmatched. Germline V gene lookup returns CDR1 MDHEN and CDR2 SYDVKM.

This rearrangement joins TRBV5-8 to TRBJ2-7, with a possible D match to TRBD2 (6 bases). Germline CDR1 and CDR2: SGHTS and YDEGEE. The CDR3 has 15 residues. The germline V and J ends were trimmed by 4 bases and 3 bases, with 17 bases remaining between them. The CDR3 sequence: CASSPPGEIIYEQYF. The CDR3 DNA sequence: TGTGCCAGCAGCCCCCCGGGGGAAATCATCTACGAGCAGTACTTC.